The subject of this entry is one T cell receptor beta chain. This clone was counted between two and nine times. The specificity of this receptor is unknown. The input lacks base qualities; no much larger clone sits a single base away. The sample comes from a study of beta chain features in type 1 diabetes (dated by TCRdb to the late 2010s). About the study as a whole: No differences in mean age, gender distribution, total cell number or subset yield were found between patients and healthy donors. A total of around 110,000,000 sorted cells were examined across all samples, and a strong correlation was observed between cell number per subset and RNA yield. In the study, TCRB repertoires of sorted circulating CD4+ T cell subsets from recently diagnosed type 1 diabetes patients were compared with those of matched healthy donors. Whereas all 30 or so donors provided naive and central memory subsets, regulatory and stem cell-like memory subsets were isolated from just 8 patients and about 8 healthy donors. The full study reports these points: Fewer insertions and more nucleotide deletions at VDJ recombination sites were observed in patients with type 1 diabetes, implying thymic rearrangement abnormalities. Because the HLA sub-analyses included only small numbers of individuals, any influence of HLA type on TCRB rearrangement was left unresolved. In all four CD4+ subsets, TCRB CDR3 length was moderately but significantly shorter in type 1 diabetes patients. PCR may preferentially amplify shorter templates, but because patient and control samples were amplified and corrected together, any resulting skew would affect both groups equally. Naive, central memory and regulatory TCRB repertoires appeared more similar among patients than among healthy donors. Sequencing cDNA rather than genomic DNA could over-represent highly expressing activated cells, although activation and CD3 levels did not differ between groups.

The entire amount of isolated RNA was reverse transcribed using the High Capacity cDNA Reverse Transcription Kit, so the sequenced TCRB transcripts were expressed ones. Deep immunoSEQ sequencing was performed on naive, central memory and regulatory T cell samples, with an average of approximately 4 million total reads per sample. Sorted cells were lysed in RLT buffer, and RNA was extracted using DNase-treated RNeasy Micro or Mini kits according to cell number. To prevent cross-contamination, each cell subset was processed individually, whereas patient and healthy donor samples were processed jointly. Using the immunoSEQ multiplex PCR, TCRB sequences were amplified from cDNA into 87-bp fragments spanning the CDR3 region. The amplicons were sequenced using the Illumina HiSeq platform. Per the authors' processing: Synthetic template baselines were used to correct PCR bias computationally, reads within Hamming distance 2 were collapsed, and singletons that could not be merged were discarded. By aligning reads against IMGT, V, D and J genes, CDR3 length, and insertions or deletions at six rearrangement sites were assigned. Clonotype counts were normalized to sorted cell number within each subset before computing true diversity and Gini coefficients with the tcR R package. The overlap coefficient, calculated on TCRB nucleotide sequences, was used to quantify repertoire sharing. As a proxy for the pre-selection repertoire, out-of-frame TCRB sequences from naive cells were analyzed. Sourced from immuneACCESS, this table was stored by TCRdb with only in-frame sequences that have V and J called. A share of the clones is absent; for the studies checked, an unresolved V gene accounts for under half, and the remainder has no known explanation. V, J and clone size are taken as reported in that table, and D and trimming were inferred from the DNA itself. Present in this sample are about 700,000 clones, around 15% of which were seen just once. The ten largest account for 0.02% to 0.025% of the sample.

A single peripheral blood draw of approximately 120 mL on average was collected from each donor into heparinised tubes. Naive, central memory, regulatory and stem cell-like memory CD4+ T cells were sorted on a BD FACSAria II using a panel including CD45RO, CCR7, CD25, CD127, CD95 and CD27. Purity was above 95% for every sorted population. PBMCs were isolated immediately by Lymphoprep density gradient centrifugation and stained directly without culture. So that batch effects would be minimized, each experiment stained and sorted samples in pairs, pairing one healthy donor with one patient. The CDR3 runs 12 amino acids, cysteine and phenylalanine included. Only the CDR3 region is kept as DNA, spanning 36 bases read in frame from base 1. Via the germline V gene, CDR1 is SGHTA and CDR2 FQGNSA. V is reduced by 2 bases and J by 7 bases, leaving a spacing of 8 bases between them.

Recombination linked TRBV7-2 to TRBJ1-1; the D gene cannot be named for sure. This TCR was recovered from a man between 18 and 29 years old with type 1 diabetes. Sequenced: naive CD4+ T cells from blood. The cell subset or site label, read with the paper, signifies: true naive CD4+ T cells. The CDR3 region: CASSLSDGEAFF. The DNA sequence is given as TGTGCCAGCAGCTTATCCGACGGTGAAGCTTTCTTT.